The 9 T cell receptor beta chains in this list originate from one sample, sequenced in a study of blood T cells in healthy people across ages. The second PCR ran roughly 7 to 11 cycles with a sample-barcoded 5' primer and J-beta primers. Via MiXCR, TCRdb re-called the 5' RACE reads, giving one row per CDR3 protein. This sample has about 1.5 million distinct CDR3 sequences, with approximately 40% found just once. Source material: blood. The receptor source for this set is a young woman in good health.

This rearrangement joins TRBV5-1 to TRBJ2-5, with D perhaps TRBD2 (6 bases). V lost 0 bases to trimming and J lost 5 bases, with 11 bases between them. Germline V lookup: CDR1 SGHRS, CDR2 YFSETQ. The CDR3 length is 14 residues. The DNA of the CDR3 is TGCGCCAGCAGCTTGGAACTAGCCAGGGAGACCCAGTACTTC. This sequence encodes CASSLELARETQYF.

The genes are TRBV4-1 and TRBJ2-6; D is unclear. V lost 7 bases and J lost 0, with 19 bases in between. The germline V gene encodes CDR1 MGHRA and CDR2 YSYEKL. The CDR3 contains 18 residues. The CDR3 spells CASTLTRYEGSGANVLTF. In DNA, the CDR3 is TGCGCCAGCACCCTCACCCGGTACGAAGGCTCTGGGGCCAACGTCCTGACTTTC.

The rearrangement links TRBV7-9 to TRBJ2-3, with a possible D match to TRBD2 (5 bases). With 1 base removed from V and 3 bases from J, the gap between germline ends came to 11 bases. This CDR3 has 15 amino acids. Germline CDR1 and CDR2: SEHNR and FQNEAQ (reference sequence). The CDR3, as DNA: TGTGCCAGCAGCTTAGATGGACTTACGACAGATACGCAGTATTTT. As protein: CASSLDGLTTDTQYF.

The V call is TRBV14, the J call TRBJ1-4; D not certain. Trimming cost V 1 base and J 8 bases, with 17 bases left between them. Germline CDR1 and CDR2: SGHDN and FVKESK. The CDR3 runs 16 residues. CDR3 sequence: CASSQAMGSVWEKLFF. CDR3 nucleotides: TGTGCCAGCAGCCAAGCTATGGGTTCGGTTTGGGAAAAACTGTTTTTT. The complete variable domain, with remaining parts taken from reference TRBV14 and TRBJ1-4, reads EAGVTQFPSHSVIEKGQTVTLRCDPISGHDNLYWYRRVMGKEIKFLLHFVKESKQDESGMPNNRFLAERTGGTYSTLKVQPAELEDSGVYFCASSQAMGSVWEKLFFGSGTQLSVL.

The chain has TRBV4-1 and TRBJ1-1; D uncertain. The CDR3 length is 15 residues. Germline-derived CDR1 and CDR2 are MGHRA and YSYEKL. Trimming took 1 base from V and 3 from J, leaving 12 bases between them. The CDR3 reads CASSQGFLRDTEAFF. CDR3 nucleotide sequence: TGCGCCAGCAGCCAAGGGTTCCTGAGGGACACTGAAGCTTTCTTT.

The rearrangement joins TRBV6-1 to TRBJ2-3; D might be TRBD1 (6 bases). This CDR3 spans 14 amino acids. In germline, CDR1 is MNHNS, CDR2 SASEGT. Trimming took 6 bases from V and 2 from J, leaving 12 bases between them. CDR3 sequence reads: CASRQGQNTDTQYF. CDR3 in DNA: TGTGCCAGCAGACAAGGACAGAACACAGATACGCAGTATTTT.

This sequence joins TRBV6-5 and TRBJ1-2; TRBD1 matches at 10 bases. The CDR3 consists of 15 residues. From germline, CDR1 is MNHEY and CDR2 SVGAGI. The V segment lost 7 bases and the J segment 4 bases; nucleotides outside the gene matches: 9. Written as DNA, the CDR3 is TGTGCCAGCAAGATCGGGACAGGGGCTCTCTATGGCTACACCTTC. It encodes CASKIGTGALYGYTF.

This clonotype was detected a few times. The CDR3 is CASSLVLAVPYNEQYF. For the CDR3, the DNA is TGTGCCAGCAGCTTAGTACTAGCGGTTCCGTACAATGAGCAGTACTTC. This chain joins TRBV7-6 and TRBJ2-5; 8 nucleotides align to TRBD2. This CDR3 is built from 16 residues. Per germline, CDR1 SGHVS and CDR2 FNYEAQ. Trimming removed 1 base from V and 11 bases from J; junction bases left unmatched: 15.

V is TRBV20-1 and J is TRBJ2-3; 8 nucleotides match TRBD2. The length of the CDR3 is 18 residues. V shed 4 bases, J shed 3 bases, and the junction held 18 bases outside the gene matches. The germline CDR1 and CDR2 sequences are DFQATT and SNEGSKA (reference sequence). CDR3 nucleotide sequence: TGCAGTGCTAACGCCCTCTTGGCGGGGGGTAAGGGGACAGATACGCAGTATTTT. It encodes CSANALLAGGKGTDTQYF.